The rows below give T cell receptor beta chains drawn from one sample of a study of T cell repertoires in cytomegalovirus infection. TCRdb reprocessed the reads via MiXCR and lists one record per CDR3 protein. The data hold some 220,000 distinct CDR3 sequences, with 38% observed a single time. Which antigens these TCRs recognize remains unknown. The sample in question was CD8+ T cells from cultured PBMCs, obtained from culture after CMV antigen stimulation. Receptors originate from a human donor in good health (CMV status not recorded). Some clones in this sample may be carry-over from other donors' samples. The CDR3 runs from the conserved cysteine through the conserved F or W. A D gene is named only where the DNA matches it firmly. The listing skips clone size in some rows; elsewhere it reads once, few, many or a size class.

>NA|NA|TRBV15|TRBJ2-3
CATSRGKLEDTQYF
TGTGCCACCAGCAGGGGGAAATTAGAGGATACGCAGTATTTT
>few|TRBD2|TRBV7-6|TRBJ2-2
CASSLSGRSLNTGELFF
TGTGCCAGCAGCCTTAGCGGGAGGTCCCTGAACACCGGGGAGCTGTTTTTT
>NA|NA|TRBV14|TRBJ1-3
CASSQVRGGSGNTIYF
TGTGCCAGCAGCCAAGTTCGTGGAGGATCTGGAAACACCATATATTTT
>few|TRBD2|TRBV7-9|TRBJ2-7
CASSFSGRTLEQYF
TGTGCCAGCAGCTTTAGCGGGAGGACCCTCGAGCAGTACTTC
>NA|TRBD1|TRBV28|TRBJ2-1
CASSFPNDPGDRGYNEQFF
TGTGCCAGCAGTTTTCCTAATGACCCGGGGGACAGGGGCTACAATGAGCAGTTCTTC
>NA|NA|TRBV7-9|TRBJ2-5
CASAAGRNRGSQETQYF
TGTGCCAGCGCGGCGGGGCGAAATAGGGGTTCCCAAGAGACCCAGTACTTC
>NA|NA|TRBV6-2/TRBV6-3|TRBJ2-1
CASRGFGTFINEQFF
TGTGCCAGCAGGGGATTCGGGACTTTCATCAATGAGCAGTTCTTC
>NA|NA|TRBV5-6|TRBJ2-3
CASSTGTDTQYF
TGTGCCAGCAGTACGGGCACAGATACGCAGTATTTT
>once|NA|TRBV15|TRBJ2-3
CATSRAIGEHTQYF
TGTGCCACCAGCAGAGCGATCGGGGAACATACGCAGTATTTT
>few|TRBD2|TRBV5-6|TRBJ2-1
CASTVTSGGAAEQFF
TGTGCCAGCACCGTGACTAGCGGGGGGGCAGCTGAGCAGTTCTTC
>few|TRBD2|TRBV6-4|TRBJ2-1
CASSAGAFNEQFF
TGTGCCAGCAGCGCGGGAGCTTTCAATGAGCAGTTCTTC
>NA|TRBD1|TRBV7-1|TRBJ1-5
CASSQTGGPPQHF
TGTGCCAGCAGCCAGACAGGGGGACCGCCCCAGCATTTT
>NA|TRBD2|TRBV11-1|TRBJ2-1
CASSFTGTSGRGGNEQFF
TGTGCCAGCAGCTTCACCGGGACTAGCGGGAGAGGGGGCAATGAGCAGTTCTTC
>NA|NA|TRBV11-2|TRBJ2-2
CASSGDLYANTGELFF
TGTGCCAGCAGCGGGGACCTATACGCGAACACCGGGGAGCTGTTTTTT
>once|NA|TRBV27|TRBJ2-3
CASSLSKELLSTDTQYF
TGTGCCAGCAGTCTCTCCAAGGAACTCCTTTCCACAGATACGCAGTATTTT
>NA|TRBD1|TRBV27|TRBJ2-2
CASIPQGGWTGELFF
TGTGCCAGCATCCCACAAGGGGGCTGGACCGGGGAGCTGTTTTTT
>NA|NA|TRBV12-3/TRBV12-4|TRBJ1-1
CASGEGTEAFF
TGTGCCAGCGGTGAAGGAACTGAAGCTTTCTTT
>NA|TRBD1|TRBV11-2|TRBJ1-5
CASSPDRFQPQHF
TGTGCCAGCAGCCCGGACAGGTTTCAGCCCCAGCATTTT
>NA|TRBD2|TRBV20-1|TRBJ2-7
CSARLAGGREQYF
TGCAGTGCTAGACTAGCGGGGGGAAGAGAGCAGTACTTC
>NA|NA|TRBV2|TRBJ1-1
CASSEALQLNTEAFF
TGTGCCAGCAGTGAAGCGCTTCAGTTGAACACTGAAGCTTTCTTT
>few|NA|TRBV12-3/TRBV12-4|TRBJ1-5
CASSLSRGGEGNQPQHF
TGTGCCAGCAGTTTATCTCGGGGCGGGGAAGGCAATCAGCCCCAGCATTTT
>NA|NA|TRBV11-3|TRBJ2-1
CASSSDWDNEQFF
TGTGCCAGCAGCTCCGACTGGGACAATGAGCAGTTCTTC
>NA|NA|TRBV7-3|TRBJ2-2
CASSPQGGTAGELFF
TGTGCCAGCAGCCCTCAGGGGGGAACGGCCGGGGAGCTGTTTTTT
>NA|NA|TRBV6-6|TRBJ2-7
CASSVGRGFYEQYF
TGTGCCAGCAGTGTGGGCAGGGGATTCTACGAGCAGTACTTC
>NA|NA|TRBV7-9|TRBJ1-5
CASSLAGGTFNQPQHF
TGTGCCAGCAGCTTAGCGGGGGGGACCTTCAATCAGCCCCAGCATTTT
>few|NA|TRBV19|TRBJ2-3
CASSIAGVTDTQYF
TGTGCCAGTAGTATAGCGGGAGTCACAGATACGCAGTATTTT
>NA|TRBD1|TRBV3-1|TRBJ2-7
CASSQEVRGLELDEQYF
TGTGCCAGCAGCCAAGAGGTCAGGGGGCTTGAACTCGACGAGCAGTACTTC
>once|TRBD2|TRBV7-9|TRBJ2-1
CASSLARRLADNEQFF
TGTGCCAGCAGCTTAGCCCGAAGACTAGCGGACAATGAGCAGTTCTTC
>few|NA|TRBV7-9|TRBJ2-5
CASSLEAQETQYF
TGTGCCAGCAGCTTGGAGGCCCAAGAGACCCAGTACTTC
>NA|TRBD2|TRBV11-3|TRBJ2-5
CASSTSGVRGETQYF
TGTGCCAGCAGCACTAGCGGGGTCAGAGGAGAGACCCAGTACTTC
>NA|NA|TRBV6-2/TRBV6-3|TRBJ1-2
CASSYSLQLGDYGYTF
TGTGCCAGCAGTTACTCGTTACAGCTTGGGGACTATGGCTACACCTTC
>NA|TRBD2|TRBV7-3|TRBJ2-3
CASSDSGGTDTQYF
TGTGCCAGCAGCGACAGCGGGGGAACAGATACGCAGTATTTT
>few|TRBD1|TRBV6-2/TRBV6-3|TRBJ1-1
CASSYPDRGTEAFF
TGTGCCAGCAGTTACCCCGACAGGGGCACTGAAGCTTTCTTT
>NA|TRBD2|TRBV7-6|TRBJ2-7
CASSEGLAGLYEQYF
TGTGCCAGCAGCGAAGGACTAGCGGGGTTATACGAGCAGTACTTC
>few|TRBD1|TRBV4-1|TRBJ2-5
CASSQTPGQQETQYF
TGCGCCAGCAGCCAAACTCCGGGACAGCAAGAGACCCAGTACTTC
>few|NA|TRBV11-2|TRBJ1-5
CASSPQGVGNQPQHF
TGTGCCAGCAGCCCCCAGGGAGTAGGCAATCAGCCCCAGCATTTT
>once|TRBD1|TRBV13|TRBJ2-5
CASSSYDRGAVYF
TGTGCCAGCAGCTCCTATGACAGGGGGGCAGTTTACTTC
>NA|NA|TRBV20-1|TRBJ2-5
CSARMGEGAFGETQYF
TGCAGTGCTAGAATGGGGGAGGGGGCCTTCGGGGAGACCCAGTACTTC
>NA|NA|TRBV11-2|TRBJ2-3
CASSLDRPERDTQYF
TGTGCCAGCAGCTTAGATCGGCCGGAGAGGGATACGCAGTATTTT
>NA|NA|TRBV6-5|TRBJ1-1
CATLVGAEAFF
TGTGCCACCTTGGTCGGCGCTGAAGCTTTCTTT
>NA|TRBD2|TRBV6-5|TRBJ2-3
CASSYSGLAGNTDTQYF
TGTGCCAGCAGTTACTCAGGACTAGCGGGGAACACAGATACGCAGTATTTT
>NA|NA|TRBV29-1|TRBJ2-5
CSVPGSGSGQYF
TGCAGCGTCCCCGGTAGCGGAAGTGGCCAGTACTTC
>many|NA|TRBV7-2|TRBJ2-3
CASSLARGGVSTDTQYF
TGTGCCAGCAGCTTAGCGCGCGGCGGGGTTAGCACAGATACGCAGTATTTT
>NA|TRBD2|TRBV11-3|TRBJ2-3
CARSSSGATTDTTYF
TGTGCCAGAAGCTCTAGCGGGGCAACCACAGATACGACGTATTTT
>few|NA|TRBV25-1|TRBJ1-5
CASSHDEGRGNQPQHF
TGTGCCAGCTCCCATGACGAAGGAAGAGGCAATCAGCCCCAGCATTTT
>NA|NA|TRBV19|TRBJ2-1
CASGLRLGGGREQFF
TGTGCCAGTGGTCTCCGACTTGGTGGGGGGCGGGAGCAGTTCTTC
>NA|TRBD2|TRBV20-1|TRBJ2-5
CSARDRPSGRRPQETQYF
TGCAGTGCTAGAGATCGGCCTAGCGGGAGAAGACCTCAAGAGACCCAGTACTTC
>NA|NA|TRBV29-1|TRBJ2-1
CSVEDPSAYNEQFF
TGCAGCGTTGAAGACCCCTCAGCTTACAATGAGCAGTTCTTC
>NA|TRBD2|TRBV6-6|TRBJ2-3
CASSKRTSGRAKTDTQYF
TGTGCCAGCAGCAAGAGGACTAGCGGGAGGGCCAAAACAGATACGCAGTATTTT
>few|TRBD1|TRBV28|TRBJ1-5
CASSLTTGYQPQHF
TGTGCCAGCAGTTTGACGACAGGGTATCAGCCCCAGCATTTT
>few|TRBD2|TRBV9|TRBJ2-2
CASSVGLAGRTGELFF
TGTGCCAGCAGCGTTGGTCTAGCGGGCCGAACCGGGGAGCTGTTTTTT
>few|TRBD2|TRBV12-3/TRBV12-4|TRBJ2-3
CASSPGGRTTSMDTQYF
TGTGCCAGCAGTCCGGGGGGACGGACCACAAGTATGGATACGCAGTATTTT